The 6 T cell receptor beta chains below all came from one sample that was sequenced in a study of T cell responses to AZD1222 COVID-19 vaccine. Using immunoSEQ multiplex PCR, the repertoire was profiled, and TCRdb retains in-frame clones only, with some absent. This sample yields about 120,000 clones, of which about nine tenths are seen a single time; about 2.5% belongs to the top ten. The sequences come from peripheral blood, collected 28 days after the second AZD1222 dose. The receptors originated from an adult who received the AZD1222 COVID-19 vaccine.

The chain recombines TRBV21-1 with TRBJ1-2; TRBD1, as called in the table, went unchecked against the DNA. TRBV21-1 is a pseudogene segment. The CDR3 length is 17 residues. The CDR3 coding sequence is TGTGCCAGCAGCAAAGGCCCCGTTAGGACAGGGGCGAGTGGCTACACCTTC. The encoded protein is CASSKGPVRTGASGYTF.

This clone was observed a few times. This CDR3 reads CASSIGLERPQHF. The DNA for the CDR3 is TGTGCCAGTAGTATCGGTCTAGAGCGGCCCCAGCATTTT. This rearrangement joins TRBV19 to TRBJ1-5; D gene unclear. With 3 bases removed from V and 9 bases from J, the gap between germline ends came to 12 bases. Germline V gene sequence: CDR1 LNHDA, CDR2 SQIVND (reference sequence). The CDR3 is 13 amino acids. Variable domain in full (rest from reference TRBV19 and TRBJ1-5): DGGITQSPKYLFRKEGQNVTLSCEQNLNHDAMYWYRQDPGQGLRLIYYSQIVNDFQKGDIAEGYSVSREKKESFPLTVTSAQKNPTAFYLCASSIGLERPQHFGDGTRLSIL.

The chain joins TRBV6-6 to TRBJ2-5; tentatively, D is TRBD1 (5 bases). This CDR3 is built from 15 residues. V lost 2 bases to trimming and J lost 2 bases, with 12 bases between them. In germline, CDR1 is MNHNY, CDR2 SVGAGI (reference sequence). CDR3 loop: CASSYGRRAQETQYF. The DNA of the CDR3 is TGTGCCAGCAGTTACGGTCGCAGGGCTCAAGAGACCCAGTACTTC.

This rearrangement joins TRBV29-1 to TRBJ1-3; no clear D gene. Deletions cut 7 bases from V and 3 bases from J, with 7 bases between. The CDR3 runs 11 residues. Germline loops: CDR1 SQVTM, CDR2 ANQGSEA. CDR3 in amino acids: CSGTIGNTIYF. DNA for the CDR3: TGCAGCGGTACAATTGGAAACACCATATATTTT. The full variable domain, completed using reference TRBV29-1 and TRBJ1-3, is SAVISQKPSRDICQRGTSLTIQCQVDSQVTMMFWYRQQPGQSLTLIATANQGSEATYESGFVIDKFPISRPNLTFSTLTVSNMSPEDSSIYLCSGTIGNTIYFGEGSWLTVV.

V gene TRBV5-4 combines with J gene TRBJ2-5, with a possible D match to TRBD1 (6 bases). Germline lookup yields CDR1 SGHNT and CDR2 YYREEE (reference sequence). The CDR3 runs to 14 residues. V was pared by 3 bases and J by 3 bases, with 12 bases between. CDR3 sequence (DNA): TGTGCCAGCAGCTCAGGACAGAGAGAAGAGACCCAGTACTTC. Translating it yields CASSSGQREETQYF.

This clone was counted a few times. This rearrangement joins TRBV15 to TRBJ1-1; D is uncertain. The CDR3 is made up of 15 amino acids. The germline gives CDR1 LNHNV, CDR2 YYDKDF (reference sequence). V lost 4 bases, J lost 7 bases, and 19 bases lay in between. For the CDR3, the DNA is TGTGCCACCAGCACCAGATCGGTCTCCGGTAGTGAAGCTTTCTTT. Its protein is CATSTRSVSGSEAFF.